The sequence of this T cell receptor beta chain was determined in a study of T cell repertoires in cytomegalovirus infection. Overall study context: Used in the study were CMV epitopes, some recently identified and HLA-C-restricted, others well-studied and HLA-B-restricted.

There are a few counts of this clonotype. Its matching antigen is unknown. CDR3 length equals 13 residues. Between the trimmed V and J ends, which lost 7 bases and 4 bases, there was a span of 13 bases. One entry per CDR3 protein, called by TCRdb with MiXCR from the reads. This table holds fewer than 650,000 distinct CDR3 sequences, about 39% found once. The sequencing here drew on cultured PBMCs, taken from culture after CMV antigen stimulation. J is TRBJ1-2 and V is TRBV12-3 or TRBV12-4, with TRBD1 as a possible D gene (5 bases). The TCR was taken from a human donor in good health (CMV status not recorded). Some clones in this sample may be carry-over from other donors' samples. CDR3 region: CASTLGGSYGYTF. The CDR3 bases are TGTGCCAGCACCCTTGGGGGGAGCTATGGCTACACCTTC.